Below are 31 T cell receptor beta chains sequenced from a single sample in a study of blood T cell repertoires in COVID-19. Measured with immunoSEQ multiplex PCR; TCRdb has only the in-frame clones, and not every one. The sample contains 300,000 to 400,000 clones, approximately 90% of which appear only once. Input material: PBMCs or T cells enriched from blood (not recorded which). Source of these receptors: a woman younger than 30 who had recovered from COVID-19.

The rearrangement uses TRBV12-3 or TRBV12-4 and TRBJ2-5; D gene unclear. The CDR3 sequence is 13 residues long. Trimming shortened V by 1 base and J by 5 bases, and 8 bases separated the two germline ends. The CDR3: CASSLGDGETQYF. CDR3 sequence (DNA): TGTGCCAGCAGTTTAGGTGACGGGGAGACCCAGTACTTC.

Details on this clone: One end of the junction fails to match germline, which may point to a read error. This rearrangement joins TRBV4-1 to TRBJ2-5; maybe TRBD2 (5 bases). CDR3 length: 15 amino acids. Germline assignment: CDR1 MGHRA and CDR2 YSYEKL. The CDR3 DNA reads TGCACCAGCAGCCAAGATAGCGTGTACCAAGAGACCCAGTACTTC. Translating it yields CTSSQDSVYQETQYF.

The chain couples TRBV4-3 to TRBJ2-1; the match to TRBD2 covers 11 bases. The germline gives CDR1 LGHNA, CDR2 YSLEER. Unmatched junction bases numbered 12, after V lost 4 bases and J lost 7 bases. The CDR3 is 17 residues long. This CDR3 reads CASSPSPRASGGNEQFF. Written as DNA, the CDR3 is TGCGCCAGCAGCCCAAGCCCCAGGGCTAGCGGGGGGAATGAGCAGTTCTTC.

The chain employs TRBV3-1 (or the pseudogene TRBV3-2) and TRBJ1-6; 8 bases are shared with TRBD1. Germline CDR1 is LGHDT and CDR2 is YNNKEL (reference sequence). CDR3 size: 21 residues. With V trimmed by 4 bases and J by 5 bases, 22 bases remained unmatched. The CDR3 DNA reads as TGTGCCAGCAGCCGCCAAGTATACCCTGCCAAGACAGGGGAGGATAATTCACCCCTCCACTTT. Translating it yields CASSRQVYPAKTGEDNSPLHF.

This clone occurred once. This chain connects TRBV2 to TRBJ1-6, with D possibly being TRBD1 (6 bases). V was clipped by 4 bases and J by 8 bases, with 12 bases between them. The V gene's germline CDR1 is SNHLY and CDR2 FYNNEI. The CDR3 runs 14 residues. CDR3 nucleotides: TGTGCCAGCAGTGTAGGACAGAAAGATTCACCCCTCCACTTT. Protein product: CASSVGQKDSPLHF.

This clone is a singleton in its sample. This sequence joins TRBV25-1 and TRBJ1-3; TRBD1 agrees at 7 bases. V shed 8 bases and J 1 base; nucleotides not matched to a gene: 5. The CDR3 is 14 residues long. Germline V gene sequence: CDR1 MGHDK, CDR2 SYGVNS. The CDR3 spells CASAPTGSGNTIYF. The CDR3 DNA is TGTGCCAGCGCCCCGACAGGGTCTGGAAACACCATATATTTT.

For this clone: This specimen includes other DNA sequences encoding the same CDR3. In nucleotides, the CDR3 is TGTGCCAGCAGCCCCCGGGACAGCTCTGGAAACACCATATATTTT. Its protein product is CASSPRDSSGNTIYF. The gene calls are TRBV7-2 and TRBJ1-3; TRBD1 aligns across 7 bases. Germline values: CDR1 SGHTA, CDR2 FQGNSA. J lost 0 bases, V lost 5 bases, and 4 bases had no gene match. This CDR3 region has 15 residues. The full variable domain, its missing parts supplied by reference TRBV7-2 and TRBJ1-3, is GAGVSQSPSNKVTEKGKDVELRCDPISGHTALYWYRQSLGQGLEFLIYFQGNSAPDKSGLPSDRFSAERTGGSVSTLTIQRTQQEDSAVYLCASSPRDSSGNTIYFGEGSWLTVV.

The chain uses TRBV11-2 and TRBJ1-2, with D tentatively TRBD1 (6 bases). The CDR3 is 16 amino acids. CDR1 and CDR2 (germline): SGHAT, FQNNGV. The V gene lost 5 bases and the J gene lost 6 bases, with 22 bases spanning the gap. The CDR3 coding sequence is TGTGCCAGCAGCGAATTTGGCGGGGGCGTTGATAATGGCTACACCTTC. This sequence encodes CASSEFGGGVDNGYTF.

DNA for the CDR3: TGTGCTAGTGGTTTGGGGGCACCCCTGTCGGAGACCCAGTACTTC. The encoded protein is CASGLGAPLSETQYF. The J gene is TRBJ2-5, the V gene TRBV12-5; D is uncertain. This CDR3 spans 15 amino acids. Trimming removed 1 base from V and 5 bases from J, with 14 bases in between. CDR1 is LGHNT and CDR2 is FRNRAP in the germline V gene.

The chain is built from TRBV24-1 and TRBJ2-3; TRBD1 matches 7 bases. The CDR3 runs 17 residues. The V and J ends lost 4 bases and 4 bases, in that order; junction bases with no gene match: 13. CDR1 is KGHDR and CDR2 is SFDVKD in the germline V gene. DNA for the CDR3: TGTGCCACCAGTGACCGACAGGGTTTAGAATTCCCAGATACGCAGTATTTT. Residues: CATSDRQGLEFPDTQYF.

CDR3 sequence: CASSLGGGQGTDTQYF. CDR3 coding DNA: TGCGCCAGCAGCTTGGGGGGGGGCCAGGGCACAGATACGCAGTATTTT. The chain uses TRBV5-1 and TRBJ2-3; the D gene is possibly TRBD2 (7 bases). Trimming took 0 bases from V and 1 from J, leaving 12 bases between them. CDR1 and CDR2 from the germline V gene are SGHRS and YFSETQ. This CDR3 spans 16 amino acids.

V gene TRBV7-3 combines with J gene TRBJ2-2; D may be TRBD1 (6 bases). V shed 5 bases and J shed 5 bases, with 9 bases lying between them. CDR3 size: 13 residues. CDR1 and CDR2 from the germline V gene are SGHTA and FQGTGA. The CDR3 loop is CASSEQGTGELFF. CDR3 DNA: TGTGCCAGCAGCGAACAGGGTACCGGGGAGCTGTTTTTT.

This clone has a handful of counts. This chain connects TRBV12-3 or TRBV12-4 to TRBJ1-2, with D hard to call. The CDR3 is 13 residues long. The germline V and J ends were trimmed by 2 bases and 6 bases, with 10 bases remaining between them. In DNA form, the CDR3 reads TGTGCCAGCAGTTTACGCGATACGGATGGCTACACCTTC. It is translated as CASSLRDTDGYTF.

CDR3 in DNA: TGTGCCTGGAGTGTTGACAGGGGAAGTGAAAAACTGTTTTTT. Residues: CAWSVDRGSEKLFF. The chain has TRBV30 and TRBJ1-4; 8 bases align to TRBD1. The CDR3 runs 14 residues. V was pared by 0 bases and J by 7 bases, with 4 bases of the junction left unmatched. Germline loops: CDR1 GTSNPN, CDR2 SVGIG (reference sequence).

This clone has a single count. This chain joins TRBV7-9 and TRBJ2-7; the D gene is possibly TRBD2 (7 bases). Germline loops: CDR1 SEHNR, CDR2 FQNEAQ (reference sequence). CDR3 length: 16 residues. V lost 4 bases to trimming and J lost 0 bases, with 16 bases between them. The CDR3 loop is CASSSFPRGRSYEQYF. CDR3 DNA sequence: TGTGCCAGCAGCTCCTTCCCGCGGGGGCGCTCCTACGAGCAGTACTTC.

Of note for this clone: This specimen includes other DNA sequences encoding the same CDR3. The CDR3 nucleotides read TGCGCCAGCAGCCGCGGACAGCCCTATGGCTACACCTTC. Its protein product is CASSRGQPYGYTF. The rearrangement joins TRBV4-1 to TRBJ1-2, with D maybe TRBD1 (6 bases). CDR3 size: 13 residues. CDR1 is MGHRA, CDR2 YSYEKL, per germline. Trimming stripped 4 bases from V and 4 bases from J, with 10 bases between.

In this sample, this clone turned up a few times. A read error may produce the germline difference seen at one junction end. This sequence joins TRBV12-5 and TRBJ1-2, with TRBD1 as a possible D gene (5 bases). The CDR3 is made up of 13 amino acids. Germline loops: CDR1 LGHNT, CDR2 FRNRAP. The CDR3 reads CAQTPGTSYGYTF. DNA for the CDR3: TGCGCTCAAACACCCGGGACTTCATATGGCTACACCTTC. The full variable domain, completed using reference TRBV12-5 and TRBJ1-2, is DARVTQTPRHKVTEMGQEVTMRCQPILGHNTVFWYRQTMMQGLELLAYFRNRAPLDDSGMPKDRFSAEMPDATLATLKIQPSEPRDSAVYFCAQTPGTSYGYTFGSGTRLTVV.

The CDR3: CASSEYDGVNSPLHF. The DNA for the CDR3 is TGTGCCAGCAGTGAATATGACGGGGTTAATTCACCCCTCCACTTT. The chain couples TRBV6-1 to TRBJ1-6, with D uncertain. CDR3 size: 15 residues. Trimming removed 2 bases from V and 6 bases from J, with 11 bases in between. The germline V gene has CDR1 MNHNS and CDR2 SASEGT.

The chain combines TRBV7-6 with TRBJ2-2, with 9 bases matching TRBD2. The CDR3 runs to 18 residues. Per germline, CDR1 SGHVS and CDR2 FNYEAQ. The junction had 15 bases not matched to a gene; V was cut back by 7 bases and J by 3 bases. DNA of the CDR3: TGTGCCAGCACCGCGGGACGCGGGGGGGCAGCGTACACCGGGGAGCTGTTTTTT. Translation gives CASTAGRGGAAYTGELFF.

The rearrangement joins TRBV4-1 to TRBJ2-3; the match to TRBD2 covers 13 bases. CDR3 length equals 17 residues. Per the germline V gene, CDR1 is MGHRA and CDR2 is YSYEKL. Losses at the gene ends were 4 bases for V and 2 bases for J; bases not matched to a gene: 6. The DNA of the CDR3 is TGCGCCAGCAGCCGCTTGACTAGCGGGGGGTACACAGATACGCAGTATTTT. Translated, it gives CASSRLTSGGYTDTQYF.

The chain uses TRBV5-8 and TRBJ2-5; 9 positions match TRBD1. The CDR3 contains 17 residues. Germline lookup yields CDR1 SGHTS and CDR2 YDEGEE. V lost 0 bases and J lost 1; bases outside the gene matches: 7. For the CDR3, the DNA is TGTGCCAGCAGCTTGGAACTCGGGACAGGGTTCCAAGAGACCCAGTACTTC. Translation: CASSLELGTGFQETQYF. The complete variable domain, with remaining parts taken from reference TRBV5-8 and TRBJ2-5, reads EAGVTQSPTHLIKTRGQQATLRCSPISGHTSVYWYQQALGLGLQFLLWYDEGEERNRGNFPPRFSGRQFPNYSSELNVNALELEDSALYLCASSLELGTGFQETQYFGPGTRLLVL.

The chain employs TRBV19 and TRBJ1-2; the D gene is possibly TRBD1 (5 bases). Looked up from germline, CDR1 is LNHDA and CDR2 is SQIVND (reference sequence). Trimming pared 4 bases from V and 2 bases from J, leaving 20 bases between. CDR3 size: 17 residues. CDR3 nucleotide sequence: TGTGCCAGTAGTACCCTTGACGACAGTGGCATAAACTATGGCTACACCTTC. Its protein is CASSTLDDSGINYGYTF. The complete variable domain, with remaining parts taken from reference TRBV19 and TRBJ1-2, reads DGGITQSPKYLFRKEGQNVTLSCEQNLNHDAMYWYRQDPGQGLRLIYYSQIVNDFQKGDIAEGYSVSREKKESFPLTVTSAQKNPTAFYLCASSTLDDSGINYGYTFGSGTRLTVV.

The chain employs TRBV12-5 and TRBJ1-2; possible D gene TRBD1, 5 bases. The CDR3 length is 13 residues. Trimming took 5 bases from V and 0 from J, leaving 7 bases between them. Germline assignment: CDR1 LGHNT and CDR2 FRNRAP. The CDR3 bases are TGTGCTAGTGGTATGACAGCTAACTATGGCTACACCTTC. Its protein product is CASGMTANYGYTF.

This clone was counted once. The rearrangement links TRBV21-1 to TRBJ1-6; TRBD1 was called by the table and not checked on the DNA. TRBV21-1 is listed as a pseudogene. The CDR3 extends over 16 amino acids. As DNA, the CDR3 is TGTGCCAGCACCACAGGGGTCCCTCAGGGTAATTCACCCCTCCACTTT. Its protein is CASTTGVPQGNSPLHF.

The J gene is TRBJ2-3, the V gene TRBV6-4; TRBD2 matches 8 bases. The length of the CDR3 is 15 residues. With 0 bases clipped from V and 2 bases from J, the junction kept 1 base outside the gene matches. Per the germline V gene, CDR1 is MRHNA and CDR2 is SNTAGT. For the CDR3, the DNA is TGTGCCAGCAGTGACTCTGGACTAGCCACAGATACGCAGTATTTT. Amino acid sequence: CASSDSGLATDTQYF.

The V gene is TRBV5-1, the J gene TRBJ2-2, with 10 nucleotides matching TRBD1. The trim removed 3 bases at V and 4 bases at J, leaving 3 bases unmatched. This CDR3 has 15 amino acids. Germline values: CDR1 SGHRS, CDR2 YFSETQ. The CDR3: CASSSGQGGTGELFF. The CDR3 DNA is TGCGCCAGCAGCTCTGGACAGGGGGGCACCGGGGAGCTGTTTTTT.

The rearrangement links TRBV18 to TRBJ2-7; D is possibly TRBD1 (5 bases). In germline, CDR1 is KGHSH, CDR2 LQKENI. V lost 3 bases and J 3 bases, leaving 12 bases between the germline ends. The CDR3 runs 14 residues. DNA for the CDR3: TGTGCCAGCTCACCGGCAGGGAAGATCTACGAGCAGTACTTC. Translation: CASSPAGKIYEQYF.

The chain employs TRBV7-9 and TRBJ2-2; 8 positions agree with TRBD1. Germline V lookup: CDR1 SEHNR, CDR2 FQNEAQ (reference sequence). V was clipped by 5 bases and J by 5 bases; unmatched bases: 4. This CDR3 has 14 amino acids. In DNA, the CDR3 is TGTGCCAGCAGCGCACACAGGGGGACCGGGGAGCTGTTTTTT. Its translation is CASSAHRGTGELFF.

The chain recombines TRBV9 with TRBJ1-1; D might be TRBD1 (5 bases). CDR1 and CDR2 (germline): SGDLS, YYNGEE. The ends were cut back, 5 bases at V and 1 base at J, with 12 bases in the middle. The CDR3 consists of 14 residues. The CDR3 reads CASSPDITNTEAFF. DNA of the CDR3: TGTGCCAGCAGTCCGGACATAACGAACACTGAAGCTTTCTTT.

The V gene is TRBV18, the J gene TRBJ2-4; D remains ambiguous. This CDR3 has 14 amino acids. CDR1 and CDR2 from the germline V gene are KGHSH and LQKENI. The V end was cut by 6 bases, the J end by 6 bases, with 15 bases between. The CDR3 sequence: CASSRGVEGNIQYF. In nucleotides, the CDR3 is TGTGCCAGCTCGCGCGGAGTTGAAGGAAACATTCAGTACTTC.

This clone was seen a single time. Other DNA sequences in this specimen translate into the identical CDR3. The rearrangement links TRBV6-5 to TRBJ1-2; TRBD1 aligns across 10 bases. V was clipped by 5 bases and J by 6 bases; unmatched bases: 6. Germline V gene sequence: CDR1 MNHEY, CDR2 SVGAGI. The CDR3 spans 14 residues. DNA of the CDR3: TGTGCCAGCAGTCGAACCGGGACAGGGGATGGCTACACCTTC. Amino acids: CASSRTGTGDGYTF.